The 28 T cell receptor beta chains below all came from one sample that was sequenced in a study of vaccination effects on CD4 cells after COVID-19. Some clones are missing from TCRdb's copy, which holds only in-frame ones; the method was immunoSEQ multiplex PCR. The data contain some 41,000 clones, roughly 79% of them singletons. Sequencing followed a ViraFEST assay step that expanded antigen-specific CD4+ T cells with viral peptide pools. Subsequent to ten to eleven days of culture, CD4+ T cells were isolated. In the vaccine recipients, nucleocapsid antibodies were negative and there was no prior SARS-CoV-2 infection. Their recognized antigens are unknown. Material: CD4+ T cells from PBMCs cultured with SARS-CoV-2 spike peptides, obtained before COVID-19 vaccination. The receptors originated from a human donor who received a COVID-19 vaccine.

The CDR3 DNA reads as TGTGCCAGCAGTTCCGCGGGGGAGCAGTACGTC. Translation: CASSSAGEQYV. The rearrangement joins TRBV25-1 to TRBJ2-7; perhaps TRBD2 as D (6 bases). CDR1 and CDR2 (germline): MGHDK, SYGVNS. The CDR3 is 11 residues long. Trimming shortened V by 5 bases and J by 7 bases, and 9 bases separated the two germline ends.

CDR3 region: CASSLDKLGGSLGGYTF. CDR3 coding DNA: TGTGCCAGCAGCTTGGATAAACTTGGGGGATCCTTAGGTGGCTACACCTTC. V and J are TRBV7-9 and TRBJ1-2; D is possibly TRBD1 (5 bases). The CDR3 consists of 17 residues. Between the trimmed V and J ends, which lost 3 bases and 7 bases, there was a span of 24 bases. Germline CDR1 reads SEHNR; CDR2 reads FQNEAQ (reference sequence).

V gene TRBV19 combines with J gene TRBJ1-5; TRBD1 is a possible D gene (6 bases). V dropped 6 bases and J dropped 0 bases, with 9 bases sitting between them. The germline gives CDR1 LNHDA, CDR2 SQIVND (reference sequence). The CDR3 spans 14 residues. CDR3 DNA: TGTGCCAGTAGCCACAGGGATAGCAATCAGCCCCAGCATTTT. It is translated as CASSHRDSNQPQHF.

The rearrangement links TRBV5-1 to TRBJ1-2; no clear D gene. V was cut by 0 bases and J by 0 bases, with 3 bases left in between. The CDR3 is made up of 13 amino acids. CDR1 and CDR2 (germline): SGHRS, YFSETQ. The CDR3 is CASSLGANYGYTF. CDR3 sequence (DNA): TGCGCCAGCAGCTTGGGGGCTAACTATGGCTACACCTTC.

The chain has TRBV7-3 and TRBJ2-5; 9 bases match TRBD1. The V segment lost 5 bases and the J segment 5 bases; nucleotides outside the gene matches: 6. Germline V gene sequence: CDR1 SGHTA, CDR2 FQGTGA. The CDR3 is 14 amino acids. CDR3 sequence (DNA): TGTGCCAGCAGCCCACAGGGGGCGCGGGAGACCCAGTACTTC. It codes for CASSPQGARETQYF.

This clone was counted a few times. CDR3: CASSPQGNQPQHF. For the CDR3, the DNA is TGTGCCAGCAGTCCACAGGGAAATCAGCCCCAGCATTTT. This sequence joins TRBV7-2 and TRBJ1-5; TRBD1 is a possible D gene (6 bases). The CDR3 has 13 amino acids. V lost 6 bases, J lost 4 bases, and 10 bases lay in between. The germline V gene encodes CDR1 SGHTA and CDR2 FQGNSA.

V usage is TRBV6-5 and J usage is TRBJ1-2; 8 bases are shared with TRBD1. This CDR3 has 16 amino acids. Unmatched junction bases numbered 7, after V lost 0 bases and J lost 4 bases. In germline, CDR1 is MNHEY, CDR2 SVGAGI. The CDR3 sequence: CASSYSGQGLVYGYTF. The CDR3 nucleotides read TGTGCCAGCAGTTACTCTGGACAGGGATTAGTCTATGGCTACACCTTC.

Remarks on this clone: No DNA is shown, since the ends of the CDR3 on it are uncertain; the CDR3 is the one TCRdb lists. The rearrangement uses TRBV9 and TRBJ1-2; the table's D gene call, TRBD1, was not cross checked with the DNA. The CDR3 contains 15 residues when both ends are counted. The V gene's germline CDR1 is SGDLS and CDR2 YYNGEE. CDR3: CASSVGTSVAQGYTF.

J is TRBJ1-5 and V is TRBV7-2, with a tentative D call TRBD1 (5 bases). CDR3 length: 14 residues. V was pared by 2 bases and J by 4 bases, with 9 bases between. Germline V gene sequence: CDR1 SGHTA, CDR2 FQGNSA. CDR3 in amino acids: CASSLTRGNQPQHF. For the CDR3, the DNA is TGTGCCAGCAGCTTAACACGGGGGAATCAGCCCCAGCATTTT.

The rearrangement joins TRBV5-1 to TRBJ2-3; 9 bases are shared with TRBD1. The CDR3 loop spans 14 amino acids. With V trimmed by 3 bases and J by 5 bases, 4 bases remained unmatched. CDR1 is SGHRS, CDR2 YFSETQ, per germline. The CDR3, as DNA: TGCGCCAGCAGCTGGACAGGGGTGGGAGATACGCAGTATTTT. This translates into CASSWTGVGDTQYF.

This clone was recorded once. This chain links TRBV6-5 with TRBJ2-5; TRBD2 agrees at 11 bases. CDR3 length equals 15 residues. Germline CDR1 reads MNHEY; CDR2 reads SVGAGI. Trimming removed 6 bases from V and 3 bases from J; junction bases left unmatched: 6. CDR3 residues: CASSQTTSGEETQYF. For the CDR3, the DNA is TGTGCCAGCAGCCAAACGACTAGCGGGGAAGAGACCCAGTACTTC.

The table lists this clone with a few counts. V is TRBV25-1 and J is TRBJ2-2, with D tentatively TRBD1 (5 bases). The CDR3 has 14 amino acids. V was trimmed by 4 bases and J by 7 bases, leaving 13 bases between them. Germline V lookup: CDR1 MGHDK, CDR2 SYGVNS. DNA of the CDR3: TGTGCCAGCAGTGGTTCAAAAGGGGTCGGGGAGCTGTTTTTT. Residues: CASSGSKGVGELFF.

In its sample, this clone was seen a few times. The DNA of the CDR3 is TGTGCCAGCAGTTTAGAGGGACAGCCCCAGCATTTT. Amino acid sequence: CASSLEGQPQHF. The genes are TRBV12-3 or TRBV12-4 and TRBJ1-5, with no clear D. V was shortened by 1 base and J by 7 bases, with 5 bases between the two germline ends. The CDR3 contains 12 residues.

The J gene is TRBJ2-2, the V gene TRBV24-1, with 9 bases identical to TRBD1. Germline V gives CDR1 KGHDR, CDR2 SFDVKD. The V gene end was trimmed by 9 bases and the J gene end by 4 bases; junction bases not matched to a gene: 8. The CDR3 runs to 15 residues. For the CDR3, the DNA is TGTGCCACCGCCGGGACAGGGCCCCCCACCGGGGAGCTGTTTTTT. Protein product: CATAGTGPPTGELFF.

V gene TRBV12-3 or TRBV12-4 combines with J gene TRBJ1-2; D is unclear. The length of the CDR3 is 11 residues. The germline V and J ends were trimmed by 6 bases and 8 bases, with 10 bases remaining between them. This CDR3 is CASSPGGGYTF. DNA of the CDR3: TGTGCCAGCAGCCCTGGAGGGGGCTACACCTTC.

J is TRBJ2-1 and V is TRBV27, with 9 bases identical to TRBD1. Per the germline V gene, CDR1 is MNHEY and CDR2 is SMNVEV (reference sequence). This CDR3 is 14 amino acids long. V lost 10 bases and J lost 2; bases outside the gene matches: 6. This CDR3 is CATSTGGAYNEQFF. CDR3 in DNA: TGTGCCACTTCAACAGGGGGCGCCTACAATGAGCAGTTCTTC.

This chain connects TRBV18 to TRBJ1-2; the D gene is possibly TRBD1 (6 bases). The CDR3 contains 13 residues. The V gene's germline CDR1 is KGHSH and CDR2 LQKENI. Trimming left V 2 bases short and J 4 bases short, with 8 bases between. The chain's CDR3 is CASSPTGTYGYTF. As DNA, the CDR3 is TGTGCCAGCTCACCAACAGGGACCTATGGCTACACCTTC.

There are a few counts of this clone. The J gene is TRBJ2-3, the V gene TRBV19; TRBD2 aligns across 9 bases. There are 14 residues in the CDR3. J was trimmed by 3 bases and V by 6 bases; bases with no gene match: 4. Per germline, CDR1 LNHDA and CDR2 SQIVND (reference sequence). The CDR3 DNA reads TGTGCCAGTAGACCAGCGGGGGGTACAGATACGCAGTATTTT. Amino acids: CASRPAGGTDTQYF.

The chain combines TRBV5-5 with TRBJ1-5, with D hard to call. Germline V gene lookup returns CDR1 SGHKS and CDR2 YYEKEE (reference sequence). The CDR3 extends over 16 amino acids. V lost 4 bases to trimming and J lost 1 base, with 15 bases between them. The CDR3 reads CASSRSMAESNQPQHF. The CDR3 nucleotides are TGTGCCAGCAGCCGCTCTATGGCAGAAAGCAATCAGCCCCAGCATTTT.

The rearrangement links TRBV28 to TRBJ1-6; tentatively, D is TRBD1 (6 bases). CDR3 size: 16 residues. Trimming shortened V by 3 bases and J by 4 bases, and 13 bases separated the two germline ends. Germline CDR1 is MDHEN and CDR2 is SYDVKM. DNA for the CDR3: TGTGCCAGCAGTTTTGCGGGGGCCAAATATAATTCACCCCTCCACTTT. Translation: CASSFAGAKYNSPLHF. Full variable domain (missing parts from reference TRBV28 and TRBJ1-6): DVKVTQSSRYLVKRTGEKVFLECVQDMDHENMFWYRQDPGLGLRLIYFSYDVKMKEKGDIPEGYSVSREKKERFSLILESASTNQTSMYLCASSFAGAKYNSPLHFGNGTRLTVT.

The chain employs TRBV6-5 and TRBJ1-4, with 7 bases identical to TRBD1. The CDR3 has 15 residues. The V gene end was trimmed by 4 bases and the J gene end by 10 bases; junction bases not matched to a gene: 12. CDR1 MNHEY and CDR2 SVGAGI come from the germline V gene. The CDR3 DNA follows: TGTGCCAGCAGTTCCGGCGGAGGGGGCGGAGTAAAACTGTTTTTT. Translation gives CASSSGGGGGVKLFF.

The chain uses TRBV6-1 and TRBJ1-2; unclear D gene. The CDR3 is 16 amino acids. Trimming stripped 4 bases from V and 2 bases from J, with 17 bases between. From germline, CDR1 is MNHNS and CDR2 SASEGT. The CDR3 here is CASSVQVYTGNYGYTF. For the CDR3, the DNA is TGTGCCAGCAGTGTCCAGGTCTATACTGGGAACTATGGCTACACCTTC.

The V gene is TRBV12-3 or TRBV12-4, the J gene TRBJ1-1; D not resolved. The CDR3 extends over 12 amino acids. V gave up 7 bases and J gave up 9 bases, with 15 bases separating them. CDR3 bases: TGTGCCAGCAATACTGGGCCGGGAAAAGCTTTCTTT. This gives the protein CASNTGPGKAFF.

V and J are TRBV6-2 or TRBV6-3 and TRBJ2-5, with D perhaps TRBD1 or TRBD2 (5 bases each). This CDR3 is 14 amino acids long. V dropped 0 bases and J dropped 5 bases, with 10 bases sitting between them. The germline V gene encodes CDR1 MNHEY and CDR2 SVGEGT. The CDR3 region has the DNA TGTGCCAGCAGTTACTCAGGGGAGAGGGAGACCCAGTACTTC. Its protein product is CASSYSGERETQYF.

The V and J genes are TRBV7-2 and TRBJ1-5, with 8 positions matching TRBD1. The CDR3 runs 14 residues. Trimming took 5 bases from V and 2 from J; bases not matched to a gene: 2. Looked up from germline, CDR1 is SGHTA and CDR2 is FQGNSA. This CDR3 is CASSADRGNQPQHF. CDR3 sequence (DNA): TGTGCCAGCAGCGCGGACAGGGGCAATCAGCCCCAGCATTTT.

J is TRBJ1-6 and V is TRBV19; D unclear. The CDR3 is 12 residues long. CDR1 and CDR2 (germline): LNHDA, SQIVND (reference sequence). V gave up 3 bases and J gave up 7 bases, with 4 bases separating them. The CDR3 coding sequence is TGTGCCAGTAGTATCCCGAATTCACCCCTCCACTTT. This translates into CASSIPNSPLHF.

The chain has TRBV7-2 and TRBJ2-5; 7 bases are a match to TRBD1. Germline lookup yields CDR1 SGHTA and CDR2 FQGNSA. The CDR3 covers 14 residues. V dropped 6 bases and J dropped 1; count of bases not matched to a gene: 5. The CDR3 sequence is CASRGQVLQETQYF. CDR3 coding DNA: TGTGCCAGCAGAGGACAGGTACTCCAAGAGACCCAGTACTTC.

This clone was counted a single time. The chain combines TRBV5-6 with TRBJ1-2; D possibly corresponds to TRBD1 (6 bases). CDR1 and CDR2 from the germline V gene are SGHDT and YYEEEE. The CDR3 runs 15 residues. V lost 4 bases, J lost 3 bases, and 16 bases lay in between. This CDR3 reads CASSLPTGGDYGYTF. For the CDR3, the DNA is TGTGCCAGCAGCCTCCCGACAGGCGGGGACTATGGCTACACCTTC.